This TCR beta chain was captured in a study of shared clonotypes between healthy human individuals. About the study: A donor's plate count was three for CD4 naive and three for CD4 memory; CD8 naive had two and CD8 memory one.

With respect to this clone: Its antigen is undetermined.

Genomic DNA of every subset was divided equally among multiple immunoSEQ plates. Profiled with immunoSEQ multiplex PCR; TCRdb holds only in-frame clones, not every one. The sample lists approximately 2.4 million clones; approximately 94% were seen once. Points from the study as a whole: Non-shared clonotypes showed lower generation probabilities than clonotypes common to all four donors.

Recent vaccinations or acute infections were absent in the healthy HIV-negative adult donors. The ends lost 6 bases at V and 5 bases at J; junction bases unmatched: 11. The CDR3 extends over 16 amino acids. Germline V gene lookup returns CDR1 MNHNY and CDR2 SVGAGI (reference sequence). The chain joins TRBV6-6 to TRBJ2-2; 8 nucleotides line up with TRBD1. Sequenced material: naive CD4+ T cells sorted from blood. Subset indicated: CD45RA+ positively selected. This TCR was sampled from a man between 18 and 35 years old in good health. The CDR3 spells CASSPGQGLWTGELFF. For the CDR3, the DNA is TGTGCCAGCAGCCCTGGACAGGGTCTGTGGACCGGGGAGCTGTTTTTT.